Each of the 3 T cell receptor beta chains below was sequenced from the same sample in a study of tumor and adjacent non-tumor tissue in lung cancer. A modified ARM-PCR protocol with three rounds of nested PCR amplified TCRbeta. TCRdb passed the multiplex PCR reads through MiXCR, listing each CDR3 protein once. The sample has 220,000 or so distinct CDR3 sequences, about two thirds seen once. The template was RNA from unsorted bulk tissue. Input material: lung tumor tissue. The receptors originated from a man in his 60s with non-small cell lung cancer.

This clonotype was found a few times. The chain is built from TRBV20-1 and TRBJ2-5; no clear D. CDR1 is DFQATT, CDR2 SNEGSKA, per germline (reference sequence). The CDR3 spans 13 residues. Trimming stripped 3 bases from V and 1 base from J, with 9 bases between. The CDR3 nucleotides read TGCAGTGCTAGTGATCTGTCCCAAGAGACCCAGTACTTC. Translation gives CSASDLSQETQYF.

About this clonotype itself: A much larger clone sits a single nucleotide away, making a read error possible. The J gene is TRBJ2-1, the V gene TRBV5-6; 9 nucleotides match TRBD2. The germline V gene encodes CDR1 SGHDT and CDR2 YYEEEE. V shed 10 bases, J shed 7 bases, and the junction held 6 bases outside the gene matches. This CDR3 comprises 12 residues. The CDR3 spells CAPKRGVNEQFF. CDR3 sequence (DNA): TGTGCCCCTAAGCGGGGGGTGAATGAGCAGTTCTTC.

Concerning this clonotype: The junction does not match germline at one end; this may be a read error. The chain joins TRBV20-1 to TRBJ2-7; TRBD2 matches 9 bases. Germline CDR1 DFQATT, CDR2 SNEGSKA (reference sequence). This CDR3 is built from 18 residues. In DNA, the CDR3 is TGCAGTGCCTCCAAGCGGGCTAGCGGGACTCTGGTGGCCTACGAGCGGTACTTC. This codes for CSASKRASGTLVAYERYF.